These 2 T cell receptor beta chains originate from one sample sequenced in a study of blood T cell repertoires in COVID-19. Only in-frame clones appear in the TCRdb table, and some are missing; sequencing was by immunoSEQ multiplex PCR. The sample carries fewer than 250,000 clones, around 87% recorded once. The sample comprised peripheral blood. Receptors were obtained from a man aged 60-69 years with acute or convalescent COVID-19.

The CDR3 reads CASSVEGEKLFF. The CDR3 bases are TGTGCCAGCAGCGTAGAGGGGGAAAAACTGTTTTTT. The chain joins TRBV9 to TRBJ1-4; D is perhaps TRBD1 (5 bases). The CDR3 is 12 residues long. Trimming left V 0 bases short and J 8 bases short, with 5 bases between. Germline CDR1 is SGDLS and CDR2 is YYNGEE.

The chain carries TRBV7-2 and TRBJ1-2; 7 bases are shared with TRBD1. Germline V CDR1 and CDR2: SGHTA, FQGNSA. This CDR3 is 13 amino acids long. The V and J ends lost 5 bases and 2 bases, in that order; junction bases with no gene match: 2. The chain's CDR3 is CASSEQGNYGYTF. In DNA, the CDR3 is TGTGCCAGCAGCGAACAGGGGAACTATGGCTACACCTTC.